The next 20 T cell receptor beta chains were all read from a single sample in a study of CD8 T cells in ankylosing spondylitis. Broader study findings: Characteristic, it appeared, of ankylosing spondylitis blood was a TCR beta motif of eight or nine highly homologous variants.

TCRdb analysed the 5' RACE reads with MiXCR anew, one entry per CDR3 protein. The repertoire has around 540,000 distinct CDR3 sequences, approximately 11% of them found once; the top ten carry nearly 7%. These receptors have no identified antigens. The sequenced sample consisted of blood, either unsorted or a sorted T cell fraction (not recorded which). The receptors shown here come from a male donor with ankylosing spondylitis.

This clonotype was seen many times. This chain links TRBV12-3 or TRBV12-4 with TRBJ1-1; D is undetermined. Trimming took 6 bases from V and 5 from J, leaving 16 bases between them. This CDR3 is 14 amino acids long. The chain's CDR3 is CASSPSRDRTEAFF. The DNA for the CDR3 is TGTGCCAGCAGCCCTTCGAGGGATCGAACTGAAGCTTTCTTT.

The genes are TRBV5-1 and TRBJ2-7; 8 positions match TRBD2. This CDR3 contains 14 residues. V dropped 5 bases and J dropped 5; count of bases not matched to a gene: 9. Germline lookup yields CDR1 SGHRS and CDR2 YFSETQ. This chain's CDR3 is CASRPSGSPHEQYF. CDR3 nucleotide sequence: TGCGCCAGCAGACCGAGCGGGAGTCCCCACGAGCAGTACTTC.

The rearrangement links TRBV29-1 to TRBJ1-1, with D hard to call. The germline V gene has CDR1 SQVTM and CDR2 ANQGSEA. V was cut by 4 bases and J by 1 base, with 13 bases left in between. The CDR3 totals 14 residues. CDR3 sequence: CSVGGPSANTEAFF. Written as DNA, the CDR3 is TGCAGCGTTGGCGGCCCCTCCGCGAACACTGAAGCTTTCTTT. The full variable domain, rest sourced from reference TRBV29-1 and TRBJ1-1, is SAVISQKPSRDICQRGTSLTIQCQVDSQVTMMFWYRQQPGQSLTLIATANQGSEATYESGFVIDKFPISRPNLTFSTLTVSNMSPEDSSIYLCSVGGPSANTEAFFGQGTRLTVV.

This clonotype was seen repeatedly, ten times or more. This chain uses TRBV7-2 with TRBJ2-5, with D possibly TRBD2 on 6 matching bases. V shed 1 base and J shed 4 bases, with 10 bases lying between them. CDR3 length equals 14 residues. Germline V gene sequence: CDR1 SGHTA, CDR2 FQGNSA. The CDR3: CASSLGLRGETQYF. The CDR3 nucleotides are TGTGCCAGCAGCTTAGGTTTGCGGGGAGAGACCCAGTACTTC.

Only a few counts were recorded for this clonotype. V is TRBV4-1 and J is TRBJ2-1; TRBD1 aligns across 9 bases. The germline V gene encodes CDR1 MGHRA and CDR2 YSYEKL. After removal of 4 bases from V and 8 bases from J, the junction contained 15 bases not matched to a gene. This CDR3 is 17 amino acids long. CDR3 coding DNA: TGCGCCAGCAGCCCCTTTCCGGGACAGGGCTCGTTGTATGAGCAGTTCTTC. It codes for CASSPFPGQGSLYEQFF.

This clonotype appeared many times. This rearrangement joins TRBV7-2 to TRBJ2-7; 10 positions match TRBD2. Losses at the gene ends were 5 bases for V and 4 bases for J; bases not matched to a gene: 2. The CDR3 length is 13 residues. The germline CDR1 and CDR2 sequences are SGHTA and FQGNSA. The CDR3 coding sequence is TGTGCCAGCAGCGTGACTAGCGGGTACGAGCAGTACTTC. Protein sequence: CASSVTSGYEQYF.

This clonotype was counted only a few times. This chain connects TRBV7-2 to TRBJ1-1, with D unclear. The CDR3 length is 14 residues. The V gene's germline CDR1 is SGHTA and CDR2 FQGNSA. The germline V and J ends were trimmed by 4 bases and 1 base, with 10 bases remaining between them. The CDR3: CASSSISRNTEAFF. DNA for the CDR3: TGTGCCAGCAGCTCTATCTCTCGGAACACTGAAGCTTTCTTT.

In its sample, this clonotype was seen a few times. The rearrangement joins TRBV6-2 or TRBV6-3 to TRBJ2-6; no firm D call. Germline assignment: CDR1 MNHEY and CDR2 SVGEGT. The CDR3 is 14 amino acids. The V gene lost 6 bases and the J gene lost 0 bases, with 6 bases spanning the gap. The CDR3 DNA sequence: TGTGCCAGCAGATTACACTCTGGGGCCAACGTCCTGACTTTC. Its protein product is CASRLHSGANVLTF.

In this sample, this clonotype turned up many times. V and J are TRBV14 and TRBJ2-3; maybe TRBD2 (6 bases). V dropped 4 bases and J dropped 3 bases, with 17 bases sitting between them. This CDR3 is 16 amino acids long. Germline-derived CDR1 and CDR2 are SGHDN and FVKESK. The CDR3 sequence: CASSLRAGIMTDTQYF. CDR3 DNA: TGTGCCAGCAGCCTCCGCGCGGGGATCATGACAGATACGCAGTATTTT.

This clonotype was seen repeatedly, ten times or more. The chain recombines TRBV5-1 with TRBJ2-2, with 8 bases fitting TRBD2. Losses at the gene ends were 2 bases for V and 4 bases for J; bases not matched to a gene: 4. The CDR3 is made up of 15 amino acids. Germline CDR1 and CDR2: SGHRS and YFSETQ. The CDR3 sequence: CASSLGGRRTGELFF. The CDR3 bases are TGCGCCAGCAGCTTAGGCGGGAGGCGCACCGGGGAGCTGTTTTTT.

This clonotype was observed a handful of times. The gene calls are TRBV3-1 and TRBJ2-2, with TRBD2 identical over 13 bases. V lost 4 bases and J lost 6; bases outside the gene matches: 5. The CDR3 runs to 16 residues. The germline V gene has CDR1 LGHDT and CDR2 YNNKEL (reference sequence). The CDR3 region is CASSPGLAGVAGELFF. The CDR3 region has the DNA TGTGCCAGCAGCCCCGGACTAGCGGGAGTAGCCGGGGAGCTGTTTTTT.

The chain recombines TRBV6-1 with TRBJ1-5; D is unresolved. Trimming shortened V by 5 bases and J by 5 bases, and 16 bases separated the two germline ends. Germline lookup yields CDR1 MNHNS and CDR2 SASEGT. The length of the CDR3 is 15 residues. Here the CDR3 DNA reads TGTGCCAGCAGTCCTCGCCGGGGAGGAGATCAGCCCCAGCATTTT. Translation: CASSPRRGGDQPQHF.

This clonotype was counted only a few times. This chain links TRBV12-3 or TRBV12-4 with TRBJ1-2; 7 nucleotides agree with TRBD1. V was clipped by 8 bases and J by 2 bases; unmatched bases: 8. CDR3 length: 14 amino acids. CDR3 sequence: CASAQGGGNYGYTF. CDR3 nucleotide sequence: TGTGCCAGCGCCCAGGGGGGGGGGAACTATGGCTACACCTTC.

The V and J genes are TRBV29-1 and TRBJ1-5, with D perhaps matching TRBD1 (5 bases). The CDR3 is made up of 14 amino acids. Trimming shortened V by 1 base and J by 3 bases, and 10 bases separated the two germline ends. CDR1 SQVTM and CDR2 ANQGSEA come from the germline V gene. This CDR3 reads CSVEAPGINQPQHF. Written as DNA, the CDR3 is TGCAGCGTTGAAGCCCCAGGGATCAATCAGCCCCAGCATTTT.

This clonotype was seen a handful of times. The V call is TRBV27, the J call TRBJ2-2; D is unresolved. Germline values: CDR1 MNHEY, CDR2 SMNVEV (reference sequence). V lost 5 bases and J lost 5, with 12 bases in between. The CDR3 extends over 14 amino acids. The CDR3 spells CASSPTQWTGELFF. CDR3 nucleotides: TGTGCCAGCAGTCCGACTCAATGGACCGGGGAGCTGTTTTTT.

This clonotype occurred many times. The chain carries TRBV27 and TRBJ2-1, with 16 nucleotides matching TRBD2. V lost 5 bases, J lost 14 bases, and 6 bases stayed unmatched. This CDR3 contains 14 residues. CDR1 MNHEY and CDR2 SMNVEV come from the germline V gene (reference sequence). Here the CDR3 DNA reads TGTGCCAGCAGTCCGGGACTAGCGGGAGGGGTTGAGTTCTTC. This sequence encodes CASSPGLAGGVEFF.

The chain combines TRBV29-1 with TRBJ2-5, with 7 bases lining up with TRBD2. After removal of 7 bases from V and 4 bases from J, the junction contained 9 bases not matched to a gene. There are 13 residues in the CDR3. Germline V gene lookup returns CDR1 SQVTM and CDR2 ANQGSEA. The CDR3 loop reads CSGRSGRGETQYF. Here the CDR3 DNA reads TGCAGCGGTCGTTCAGGGAGGGGAGAGACCCAGTACTTC.

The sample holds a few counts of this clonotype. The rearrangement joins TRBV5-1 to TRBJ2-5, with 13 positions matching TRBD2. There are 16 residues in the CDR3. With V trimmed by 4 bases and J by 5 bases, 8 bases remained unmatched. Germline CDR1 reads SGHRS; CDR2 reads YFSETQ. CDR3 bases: TGCGCCAGCAGCGAACGGACTAGCGGGAGCCGTGAGACCCAGTACTTC. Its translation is CASSERTSGSRETQYF.

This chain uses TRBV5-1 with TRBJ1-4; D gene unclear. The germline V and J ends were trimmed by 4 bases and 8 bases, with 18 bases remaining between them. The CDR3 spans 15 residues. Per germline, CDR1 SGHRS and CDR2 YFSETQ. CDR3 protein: CASSLGDLTAEKLFF. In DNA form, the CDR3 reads TGCGCCAGCAGCCTGGGAGACCTTACGGCGGAAAAACTGTTTTTT.

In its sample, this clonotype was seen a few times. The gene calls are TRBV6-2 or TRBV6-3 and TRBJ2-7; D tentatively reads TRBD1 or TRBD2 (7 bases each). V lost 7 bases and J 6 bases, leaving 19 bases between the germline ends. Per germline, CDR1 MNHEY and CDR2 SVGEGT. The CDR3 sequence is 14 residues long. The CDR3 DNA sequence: TGTGCCAGCAACCTGGGGAGGGGGCTCACCGAGCAGTACGTC. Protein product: CASNLGRGLTEQYV.